Each of the 24 T cell receptor beta chains below was sequenced from the same sample in a study of vaccination effects on CD4 cells after COVID-19 (dated by TCRdb to between 2021 and 2024). Libraries were prepared through the immunoSEQ multiplex PCR assay. In its TCRdb copy, this immuneACCESS table keeps in-frame sequences only and misses some clones. Where compared with another copy, unresolved V genes explain less than half of these, and the others have no known cause. This sample is represented by tens of thousands of clones; roughly two thirds of them were singletons. 20% to 25% of the sample is taken by the ten largest. The ViraFEST assay stimulated PBMC with viral peptide pools and then used TCR sequencing to identify antigen-specific CD4+ T cell clonotypes by expansion. After approximately eleven days of culture, CD4+ T cells were isolated with the EasySep CD4+ T cell isolation kit. Negative nucleocapsid antibody results before and after vaccination confirmed that the healthy vaccine recipients had no prior SARS-CoV-2 infection.

What these receptors recognize is not known. Here the sequenced sample was CD4+ T cells from PBMCs cultured with SARS-CoV-2 spike peptides, taken before COVID-19 vaccination. In the paper's terms, the cell subset or site label means: SARS-CoV-2 spike overlapping peptide pool stimulation. Source of these receptors: a human donor who received a COVID-19 vaccine.

This clone is a singleton in its sample. CDR3 coding DNA: TGTGCCAGCAGCTTAGTCCAGGGCTCCGAGCAGTACTTC. It specifies CASSLVQGSEQYF. The chain uses TRBV11-2 and TRBJ2-7; possible D gene TRBD1, 5 bases. The CDR3 covers 13 residues. V gave up 1 base and J gave up 6 bases, with 10 bases separating them. CDR1 SGHAT and CDR2 FQNNGV come from the germline V gene.

The chain links TRBV5-1 to TRBJ1-2; a possible D gene is TRBD1 (5 bases). The ends were cut back, 4 bases at V and 1 base at J, with 17 bases in the middle. CDR1 is SGHRS, CDR2 YFSETQ, per germline. CDR3 length equals 16 residues. The CDR3 DNA reads TGCGCCAGCAGCCCGGGGGTAGGGAAGTTTAACTATGGCTACACCTTC. Protein: CASSPGVGKFNYGYTF. The full variable domain, completed using reference TRBV5-1 and TRBJ1-2, is KAGVTQTPRYLIKTRGQQVTLSCSPISGHRSVSWYQQTPGQGLQFLFEYFSETQRNKGNFPGRFSGRQFSNSRSEMNVSTLELGDSALYLCASSPGVGKFNYGYTFGSGTRLTVV.

The rearrangement links TRBV9 to TRBJ2-3; 8 positions agree with TRBD2. Germline V gene lookup returns CDR1 SGDLS and CDR2 YYNGEE. V lost 0 bases and J lost 5; bases outside the gene matches: 8. There are 16 residues in the CDR3. CDR3 sequence: CASSVADRGGQDTQYF. The CDR3 nucleotides are TGTGCCAGCAGCGTAGCTGACCGGGGGGGCCAAGATACGCAGTATTTT.

This rearrangement joins TRBV19 to TRBJ1-2; D uncertain. Trimming removed 3 bases from V and 4 bases from J, with 15 bases in between. CDR3 length equals 15 residues. Germline CDR1 LNHDA, CDR2 SQIVND (reference sequence). The CDR3 nucleotides are TGTGCCAGTAGTATCCCCCGGGTCCTCATCTATGGCTACACCTTC. Its translation: CASSIPRVLIYGYTF.

This chain connects TRBV18 to TRBJ2-1, with D possibly TRBD2 on 6 matching bases. The CDR3 consists of 15 residues. V was pared by 4 bases and J by 13 bases, with 23 bases between. The V gene's germline CDR1 is KGHSH and CDR2 LQKENI. The CDR3 loop is CASSRTGLLKSLQFF. The DNA for the CDR3 is TGTGCCAGCTCACGGACGGGACTGCTAAAGAGTCTCCAGTTCTTC.

The sample holds a few counts of this clone. The CDR3 DNA sequence: TGTGCCTGGAGCCTTGACGGTCCGGGCTACACCTTC. Its translation is CAWSLDGPGYTF. The chain uses TRBV30 and TRBJ1-2; D gene ambiguous. The germline V gene has CDR1 GTSNPN and CDR2 SVGIG (reference sequence). V shed 3 bases and J shed 8 bases, with 13 bases lying between them. The CDR3 covers 12 residues.

This chain connects TRBV7-9 to TRBJ1-1; no firm D call. The CDR3 length is 10 residues. V lost 5 bases and J lost 3, with 1 base in between. CDR1 is SEHNR, CDR2 FQNEAQ, per germline (reference sequence). CDR3 nucleotide sequence: TGTGCCAGCAGCCACACTGAAGCTTTCTTT. It codes for CASSHTEAFF.

This clone was detected only a few times. The rearrangement links TRBV7-2 to TRBJ1-1, with D possibly matching TRBD1 (6 bases). Trimming stripped 4 bases from V and 2 bases from J, with 20 bases between. The CDR3 spans 17 residues. The V gene's germline CDR1 is SGHTA and CDR2 FQGNSA. The CDR3 spells CASSYPRGALENTEAFF. The CDR3 region has the DNA TGTGCCAGCAGCTACCCTCGGGGGGCTCTCGAAAACACTGAAGCTTTCTTT.

This clone has a handful of counts. The chain uses TRBV12-3 or TRBV12-4 and TRBJ2-3, with 8 bases matching TRBD1. V lost 8 bases, J lost 3 bases, and 4 bases stayed unmatched. The CDR3 is 13 residues long. The CDR3 sequence: CASLRDRTDTQYF. CDR3 coding DNA: TGTGCCAGCCTCCGGGACAGGACAGATACGCAGTATTTT.

This clone was detected only a few times. The V call is TRBV5-1, the J call TRBJ1-2, with a tentative D call TRBD1 (5 bases). The CDR3 spans 13 residues. Trimming removed 4 bases at V and 8 bases at J, with 15 bases between. CDR1 and CDR2 (germline): SGHRS, YFSETQ. The CDR3 region is CASSAQGTEGYTF. In nucleotides, the CDR3 is TGCGCCAGCAGCGCGCAGGGAACAGAGGGCTACACCTTC.

The chain employs TRBV7-9 and TRBJ1-2, with D unclear. The germline V gene has CDR1 SEHNR and CDR2 FQNEAQ (reference sequence). The length of the CDR3 is 14 residues. Trimming left V 8 bases short and J 2 bases short, with 15 bases between. The CDR3 loop is CASGRGGGNYGYTF. For the CDR3, the DNA is TGTGCCAGCGGCCGAGGTGGAGGCAACTATGGCTACACCTTC.

V and J are TRBV2 and TRBJ1-2; D not certain. The V gene's germline CDR1 is SNHLY and CDR2 FYNNEI. The germline V and J ends were trimmed by 4 bases and 10 bases, with 13 bases remaining between them. The CDR3 has 12 amino acids. The CDR3 region is CASSVGPWDYTF. Written as DNA, the CDR3 is TGTGCCAGCAGTGTCGGGCCGTGGGACTACACCTTC.

The chain joins TRBV6-2 or TRBV6-3 to TRBJ1-2; D gene uncertain. The CDR3 has 11 residues. In germline, CDR1 is MNHEY, CDR2 SVGEGT. The V gene lost 6 bases and the J gene lost 7 bases, with 9 bases spanning the gap. CDR3 coding DNA: TGTGCCAGCAGCCCCCCTGGTGGCTACACCTTC. Amino acids: CASSPPGGYTF.

The gene calls are TRBV5-4 and TRBJ2-3; weak D call: TRBD2 (6 bases). Germline loops: CDR1 SGHNT, CDR2 YYREEE (reference sequence). CDR3 size: 16 residues. V was clipped by 2 bases and J by 2 bases, with 15 bases between them. The CDR3 bases are TGTGCCAGCAGCTTTGGGGGGAGCGAACTCACAGATACGCAGTATTTT. This translates into CASSFGGSELTDTQYF.

This clone came up a few times. CDR3 bases: TGTGCCAGCAGCCAAGATCAGTTAACAGAGACCCAGTACTTC. This codes for CASSQDQLTETQYF. V is TRBV3-1 (or the pseudogene TRBV3-2) and J is TRBJ2-5; no clear D gene. There are 14 residues in the CDR3. The germline CDR1 and CDR2 sequences are LGHDT and YNNKEL (reference sequence). V shed 0 bases and J shed 4 bases, with 9 bases lying between them.

The chain joins TRBV5-4 to TRBJ1-5; no clear D. CDR3 length: 15 residues. Germline V gene data show CDR1 as SGHNT and CDR2 as YYREEE (reference sequence). The V end lost 0 bases, the J end lost 2 bases, and 9 bases lay between the germline ends. Written as DNA, the CDR3 is TGTGCCAGCAGCTTGGCGGGGAAGGGCAATCAGCCCCAGCATTTT. Amino acid sequence: CASSLAGKGNQPQHF.

This rearrangement joins TRBV2 to TRBJ2-7; 8 positions match TRBD2. V trimming: 6 bases; J trimming: 10 bases; junction bases outside the gene matches: 11. The CDR3 runs to 13 residues. The V gene's germline CDR1 is SNHLY and CDR2 FYNNEI. In DNA form, the CDR3 reads TGTGCCAGCAGGGTAGCGGGAACTTTTGATCAGTACTTC. Residues: CASRVAGTFDQYF.

This clone was detected a few times. CDR3 sequence: CASSYRENQPQHF. The CDR3 DNA sequence: TGTGCCAGCAGTTACAGGGAAAATCAGCCCCAGCATTTT. This sequence joins TRBV2 and TRBJ1-5; possible D gene TRBD1, 6 bases. Per germline, CDR1 SNHLY and CDR2 FYNNEI. The V end lost 5 bases, the J end lost 4 bases, and 9 bases lay between the germline ends. The CDR3 runs to 13 residues.

The genes are TRBV4-2 and TRBJ2-7; maybe TRBD1 (6 bases). CDR1 is LGHNA, CDR2 YNFKEQ, per germline. The CDR3 totals 15 residues. V was shortened by 1 base and J by 2 bases, with 12 bases between the two germline ends. This chain's CDR3 is CASSQGPGQPYEQYF. In nucleotides, the CDR3 is TGTGCCAGCAGCCAAGGACCGGGACAACCCTACGAGCAGTACTTC.

The chain recombines TRBV30 with TRBJ2-5; TRBD2 agrees at 7 bases. The length of the CDR3 is 14 residues. Germline assignment: CDR1 GTSNPN and CDR2 SVGIG (reference sequence). The trim removed 3 bases at V and 1 base at J, leaving 5 bases unmatched. The CDR3 protein is CAWRGLGVQETQYF. CDR3 sequence (DNA): TGTGCCTGGAGAGGACTAGGGGTCCAAGAGACCCAGTACTTC.

The V and J genes are TRBV2 and TRBJ2-7; D possibly matches TRBD1 or TRBD2 (5 bases each). V was pared by 6 bases and J by 6 bases, with 18 bases between. Germline loops: CDR1 SNHLY, CDR2 FYNNEI. The CDR3 contains 14 residues. The CDR3 sequence: CASSSWDPGAEQYF. CDR3 nucleotide sequence: TGTGCCAGCAGCAGTTGGGACCCTGGTGCCGAGCAGTACTTC.

This clone was seen only a few times. The rearrangement joins TRBV6-2 or TRBV6-3 to TRBJ2-7; D gene uncertain. Germline V lookup: CDR1 MNHEY, CDR2 SVGEGT. The CDR3 runs to 13 residues. Trimming stripped 2 bases from V and 6 bases from J, with 11 bases between. Here the CDR3 reads CASSYGLTFEQYF. For the CDR3, the DNA is TGTGCCAGCAGTTACGGTCTCACCTTCGAGCAGTACTTC.

The CDR3 DNA follows: TGTGCCAGTAGTATTGGGGGCAGGGGAAGAGACACTGAAGCTTTCTTT. Amino acids: CASSIGGRGRDTEAFF. The V gene is TRBV19, the J gene TRBJ1-1; D may be TRBD1 (6 bases). The germline V gene encodes CDR1 LNHDA and CDR2 SQIVND (reference sequence). The germline V and J ends were trimmed by 3 bases and 3 bases, with 17 bases remaining between them. This CDR3 has 16 residues.

V is TRBV10-3 and J is TRBJ2-5, with D possibly TRBD2 on 5 matching bases. The CDR3 sequence is 12 residues long. Trimming removed 7 bases at V and 5 bases at J, with 11 bases between. Germline V gives CDR1 ENHRY, CDR2 SYGVKD. This CDR3 reads CAIMGSTETQYF. The CDR3 region has the DNA TGTGCCATCATGGGGAGTACGGAGACCCAGTACTTC.